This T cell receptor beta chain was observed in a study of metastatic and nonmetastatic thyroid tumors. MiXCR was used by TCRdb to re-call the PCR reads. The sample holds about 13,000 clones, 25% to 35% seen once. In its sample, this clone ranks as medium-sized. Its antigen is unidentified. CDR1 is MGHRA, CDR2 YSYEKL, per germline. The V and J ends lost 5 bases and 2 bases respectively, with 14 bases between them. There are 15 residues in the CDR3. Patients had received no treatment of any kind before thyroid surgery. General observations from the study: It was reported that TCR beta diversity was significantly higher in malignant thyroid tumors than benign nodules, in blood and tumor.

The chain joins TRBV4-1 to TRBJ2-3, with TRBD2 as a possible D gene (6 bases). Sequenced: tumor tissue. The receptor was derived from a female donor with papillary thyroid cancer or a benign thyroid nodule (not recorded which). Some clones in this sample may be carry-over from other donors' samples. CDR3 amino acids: CASSSPLAVTDTQYF. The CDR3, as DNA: TGCGCCAGCAGCTCCCCCTTAGCGGTCACAGATACGCAGTATTTT.